This T cell receptor (beta chain) was documented in a study of shared clonotypes between healthy human individuals. The germline V gene encodes CDR1 MDHEN and CDR2 SYDVKM. Germline trimming cut 6 bases from V and 6 bases from J; bases unmatched to any gene: 3. The CDR3 has 13 amino acids. The replicate PCRs on unsorted PBMC were given about 320 ng DNA, which is around 31,000 T cell genomes. The assay was immunoSEQ multiplex PCR, and TCRdb's table has in-frame clones only and misses some. The table shows some 480,000 clones, with around 79% occurring only once. Sample: PBMCs. This rearrangement joins TRBV28 to TRBJ1-4; 8 nucleotides line up with TRBD1. The clonotype was recovered from a woman in her thirties or forties in good health. Some clones in this sample may be carry-over from other donors' samples. In nucleotides, the CDR3 is TGTGCCAGCAGGGACAGGGTCGATGAAAAACTGTTTTTT. This encodes CASRDRVDEKLFF.